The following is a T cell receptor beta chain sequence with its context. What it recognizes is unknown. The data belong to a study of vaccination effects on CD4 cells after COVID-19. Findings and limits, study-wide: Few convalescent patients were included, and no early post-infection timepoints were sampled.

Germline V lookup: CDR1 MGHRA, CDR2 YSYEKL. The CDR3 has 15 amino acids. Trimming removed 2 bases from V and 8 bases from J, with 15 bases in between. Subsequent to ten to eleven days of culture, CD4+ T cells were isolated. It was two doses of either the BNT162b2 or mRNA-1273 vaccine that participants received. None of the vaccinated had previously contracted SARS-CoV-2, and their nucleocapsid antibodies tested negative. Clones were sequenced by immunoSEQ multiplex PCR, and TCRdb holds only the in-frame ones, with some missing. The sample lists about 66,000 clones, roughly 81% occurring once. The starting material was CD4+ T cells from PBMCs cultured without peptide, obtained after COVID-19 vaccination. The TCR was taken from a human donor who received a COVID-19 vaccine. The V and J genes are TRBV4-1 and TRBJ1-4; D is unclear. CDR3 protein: CASSQRGNLWEKLFF. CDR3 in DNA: TGCGCCAGCAGCCAACGAGGGAACCTGTGGGAAAAACTGTTTTTT.